The 30 T cell receptor beta chains presented below share a single source sample, sequenced in a study of tissue T cells after allogeneic stem cell transplantation. Time point denoted: mouse harvest day 7 after allogeneic transplant. Tail vein injection delivered 10^7 T-cell-depleted bone marrow cells and 10^6 splenic CD5+ T cells. Profiled with immunoSEQ multiplex PCR; TCRdb holds only in-frame clones, not every one. This table has under 7,000 clones, approximately 50% appearing once. Material for sequencing was gut tissue. All receptors derive from a female BALB/c mouse given C57BL/6 T cells with graft-versus-host disease after an allogeneic hematopoietic cell transplant.

A note on this clone: The germline and genes are mouse ones. The CDR3 end falls 1 residue outside the read, so it is completed with the germline J gene. This chain links TRBV19 with TRBJ2-5; 10 bases map to TRBD2. The length of the CDR3 is 14 residues. Germline V gives CDR1 FNHDT, CDR2 SITEND (reference sequence). Germline trimming cut 3 bases from V and 6 bases from J; bases unmatched to any gene: 4. CDR3 residues: CASSRLGGLDTQYF. Incomplete CDR3 DNA: TGTGCCAGCAGTAGACTGGGGGGACTGGACACCCAGTAC.

As concerns this clone: Gene labels here are mouse ones. Coverage ceases 1 residue before the CDR3 finishes, and the germline J gene fills in the end. V usage is TRBV26 and J usage is TRBJ2-1; 11 nucleotides line up with TRBD2. Trimming cost V 6 bases and J 2 bases; bases outside gene matches: 3. The germline gives CDR1 KGHPV, CDR2 FQNQEV (reference sequence). The CDR3 spans 15 residues. CDR3 amino acids: CASRLDWGDYAEQFF. The sequenced part of the CDR3 DNA is TGTGCCAGCAGACTGGACTGGGGGGACTATGCTGAGCAGTTC. Together with reference TRBV26 and TRBJ2-1, the CDR3 gives the full variable domain: NSKVIQTPRYLVKGQGQKAKMRCIPEKGHPVVFWYQQNKNNEFKFLINFQNQEVLQQIDMTEKRFSAECPSNSPCSLEIQSSEAGDSALYLCASRLDWGDYAEQFFGPGTRLTVL.

This clone has just a few counts. The germline and genes are mouse ones. The DNA ends 1 residue before the CDR3 does, and the rest of the CDR3 is filled in from the germline J gene. This chain uses TRBV26 with TRBJ2-7; D might be TRBD1 or TRBD2, each matching 7 bases. Trimming shortened V by 3 bases and J by 4 bases, and 10 bases separated the two germline ends. Germline values: CDR1 KGHPV, CDR2 FQNQEV (reference sequence). The CDR3 spans 13 residues. The CDR3 bases that were read are TGTGCCAGCAGTCTCCAGGGGGGGTATGAACAGTAC. Translated, it gives CASSLQGGYEQY. The full CDR3 is CASSLQGGYEQYF.

This clone has only a few counts. Gene and germline names: mouse. CDR3 sequence reads: CASSDRGNQAPLF. The sequenced part of the CDR3 DNA is TGTGCCAGCAGTGACAGGGGGAACCAGGCTCCGCTT. The rearrangement links TRBV26 to TRBJ1-5; 9 bases fit TRBD1. The CDR3 extends 1 residue past the end of the read, so its final part is completed from the germline J gene. Germline lookup yields CDR1 KGHPV and CDR2 FQNQEV (reference sequence). With 5 bases clipped from V and 4 bases from J, the junction kept 0 bases outside the gene matches. The CDR3 loop spans 13 amino acids.

Concerning this clone itself: Here the gene names and germline are mouse. Read sequence stops 1 residue before the CDR3 end, and the germline J gene provides the missing end. This chain connects TRBV19 to TRBJ1-5; a possible D gene is TRBD1 (5 bases). Germline CDR1 FNHDT, CDR2 SITEND (reference sequence). CDR3 length equals 14 residues. The ends were cut back, 3 bases at V and 3 bases at J, with 10 bases in the middle. The chain's CDR3 is CASSTHGANQAPLF. The covered CDR3 bases are TGTGCCAGCAGTACCCACGGGGCCAACCAGGCTCCGCTT.

Concerning this clone: Any gene name here is a mouse gene name. The CDR3 end is not reached by the read, which stops 1 residue before it; the germline J gene fills it in. V is TRBV26 and J is TRBJ2-3, with TRBD1 matching over 7 bases. With V trimmed by 1 base and J by 0 bases, 1 base remained unmatched. CDR1 KGHPV and CDR2 FQNQEV come from the germline V gene (reference sequence). There are 15 residues in the CDR3. The covered CDR3 bases are TGTGCCAGCAGTCTGTTGGGACAGAGTGCAGAAACGCTGTAT. This codes for CASSLLGQSAETLY. The entire CDR3 protein reads CASSLLGQSAETLYF.

This clone was seen only a few times. The gene names given are mouse names. Read data end 1 residue before the CDR3 end; the end is taken from the germline J gene. The rearrangement links TRBV3 to TRBJ1-5; a possible D gene is TRBD1 (6 bases). Trimming pared 2 bases from V and 6 bases from J, leaving 11 bases between. The CDR3 loop spans 14 amino acids. Germline-derived CDR1 and CDR2 are SNHLY and FYNGKV (reference sequence). The CDR3 loop reads CASSLTRGGQAPLF. CDR3 bases read: TGTGCCAGCAGCTTAACCAGGGGCGGCCAGGCTCCGCTT.

This clone was counted only a few times. Each gene name is a mouse one. The read terminates 1 residue ahead of where the CDR3 ends, so the germline J gene completes it. The chain uses TRBV26 and TRBJ1-3; TRBD1 aligns across 10 bases. The CDR3 covers 15 residues. J was trimmed by 3 bases and V by 6 bases; bases with no gene match: 5. The germline CDR1 and CDR2 sequences are KGHPV and FQNQEV (reference sequence). CDR3 residues: CASSLTGGSGNTLYF. The sequenced part of the CDR3 DNA is TGTGCCAGCAGCCTGACAGGGGGCAGTGGAAATACGCTCTAT.

This clone showed up just a few times. Each gene name is a mouse one. The read ends 1 residue early relative to the CDR3; the germline J gene fills the gap. The chain recombines TRBV12-1 with TRBJ1-4, with 7 bases that match TRBD1. The CDR3 extends over 17 amino acids. Unmatched junction bases numbered 6, after V lost 0 bases and J lost 0 bases. Germline values: CDR1 SGHSN, CDR2 HYEKVE. The CDR3 bases that were read are TGTGCCAGCTCTCTCGAAAGGGGGCGAATTTCCAACGAAAGATTATTT. Translation gives CASSLERGRISNERLF. The CDR3 in its entirety is CASSLERGRISNERLFF.

Comment on this clone: The germline and genes are mouse ones. The CDR3 end lies 1 residue beyond the end of the read and is filled in from the germline J gene. The chain uses TRBV26 and TRBJ1-4, with TRBD1 as a possible D gene (5 bases). The germline CDR1 and CDR2 sequences are KGHPV and FQNQEV (reference sequence). V lost 2 bases and J lost 7, with 8 bases in between. The CDR3 is 13 residues long. The sequenced CDR3 bases are TGTGCCAGCAGTCTGCGGGACTCCGAAAGATTATTT. Its translation is CASSLRDSERLF. The CDR3 as a whole reads CASSLRDSERLFF.

Concerning this clone itself: These gene names are mouse names. The read falls 1 residue short of the CDR3 end, and the missing part is taken from the germline J gene. The rearrangement uses TRBV24 and TRBJ2-3; D perhaps matches TRBD2 (6 bases). The CDR3 contains 16 residues. Per the germline V gene, CDR1 is KGHTA and CDR2 is FRNEEI. Between the trimmed V and J ends, which lost 1 base and 0 bases, there was a span of 11 bases. The DNA read from the CDR3 is TGTGCCAGCAGTCTGTCCTGGGGCCCTAGTGCAGAAACGCTGTAT. This encodes CASSLSWGPSAETLY. The CDR3 in full is CASSLSWGPSAETLYF.

As concerns this clone: Genes and germline come from the mouse. The DNA read from the CDR3 is TGTGCTAGCAGTAGATGGGACTGGGGGGATGCTGAGCAGTTC. It specifies CASSRWDWGDAEQF. The CDR3, in full, reads CASSRWDWGDAEQFF. The chain employs TRBV17 and TRBJ2-1; 12 bases are a match to TRBD2. The read gets to within 1 residue of the CDR3 end, and the germline J gene fills in the rest. Unmatched junction bases numbered 1, after V lost 2 bases and J lost 5 bases. The CDR3 is 15 amino acids. Germline CDR1 and CDR2: MNHDT and YYDKIL.

This clone was counted a few times. The gene names here belong to mouse. The read comes to an end 1 residue before the CDR3 does, leaving the germline J gene to fill in the end. The rearrangement uses TRBV3 and TRBJ2-7; 7 positions match TRBD2. Trimming at V came to 3 bases and at J to 3 bases, leaving 2 bases not matched to a gene. This CDR3 has 13 residues. Germline CDR1 reads SNHLY; CDR2 reads FYNGKV (reference sequence). The CDR3 loop reads CASSLGGGYEQYF. Partial CDR3 DNA: TGTGCCAGCAGCTTGGGGGGGGGCTATGAACAGTAC.

The table lists this clone with a few counts. Mouse gene names and germline throughout. The sequenced fragment ends 1 residue before the CDR3 boundary, so the rest is inferred from the germline J gene. This sequence joins TRBV31 and TRBJ2-7, with 7 bases aligning to TRBD2. V trimming: 1 base; J trimming: 4 bases; junction bases outside the gene matches: 4. There are 13 residues in the CDR3. Germline V gene sequence: CDR1 GKSSPN, CDR2 SITVG. The CDR3 here is CAWSRSGGYEQYF. Partial CDR3 DNA: TGTGCCTGGAGTCGTTCTGGGGGTTATGAACAGTAC.

In this sample, this clone turned up a few times. Genes and germline come from the mouse. The read gets to within 1 residue of the CDR3 end, and the germline J gene fills in the rest. The V gene is TRBV31, the J gene TRBJ2-7, with D possibly TRBD2 on 7 matching bases. The V end was cut by 0 bases, the J end by 7 bases, with 10 bases between. CDR1 is GKSSPN, CDR2 SITVG, per germline. This CDR3 is built from 12 residues. CDR3 DNA, as far as it was read: TGTGCCTGGAGTCTGGGGGGCCGCGAACAGTAC. Protein product: CAWSLGGREQY. The whole CDR3 reads CAWSLGGREQYF.

On this clone: Genes and germline come from the mouse. The DNA ends 1 residue before the CDR3 does, and the rest of the CDR3 is filled in from the germline J gene. The chain carries TRBV16 and TRBJ2-4, with 7 bases identical to TRBD2. The CDR3 extends over 16 amino acids. Per the germline V gene, CDR1 is SGHSA and CDR2 is FRNQAP. Unmatched junction bases numbered 4, after V lost 0 bases and J lost 1 base. The chain's CDR3 is CASSLEGGSRQNTLYF. The covered CDR3 bases are TGTGCAAGCAGCTTAGAGGGGGGGTCGCGTCAAAACACCTTGTAC.

With regard to this clone: Mouse germline and gene names are used. The read ends 1 residue shy of where the CDR3 ends; the end is completed using the germline J gene. The V call is TRBV3, the J call TRBJ1-5; D remains unclear. Germline values: CDR1 SNHLY, CDR2 FYNGKV (reference sequence). V lost 5 bases to trimming and J lost 1 base, with 6 bases between them. The CDR3 is made up of 13 amino acids. The CDR3 loop is CASSPQNNQAPLF. The part of the CDR3 DNA that was read is TGTGCCAGCAGCCCACAGAACAACCAGGCTCCGCTT.

In regard to this clone: Germline and genes here are mouse. The CDR3 end falls 1 residue outside the read, so it is completed with the germline J gene. J is TRBJ2-1 and V is TRBV19; weak D call: TRBD2 (5 bases). The germline V gene encodes CDR1 FNHDT and CDR2 SITEND (reference sequence). This CDR3 region has 12 residues. Between the trimmed V and J ends, which lost 0 bases and 7 bases, there was a span of 5 bases. The CDR3 loop is CASSIVGAEQFF. The sequenced part of the CDR3 DNA is TGTGCCAGCAGTATAGTGGGGGCTGAGCAGTTC.

Comments on this clone: The gene names given are mouse names. The read terminates 1 residue before the CDR3 end, so the remaining end is supplied by the germline J gene. J is TRBJ1-2 and V is TRBV16; no clear D. Germline values: CDR1 SGHSA, CDR2 FRNQAP. V was shortened by 1 base and J by 0 bases, with 6 bases between the two germline ends. The CDR3 runs to 14 residues. The CDR3 here is CASSLATTNSDYTF. CDR3 bases read: TGTGCAAGCAGCTTAGCGACAACAAACTCCGACTACACC.

The sample holds a few counts of this clone. The germline and genes are mouse ones. The CDR3 is cut off 1 residue early in the read; its end comes from the germline J gene. This chain uses TRBV12-1 with TRBJ1-2; D is perhaps TRBD1 (6 bases). The CDR3 length is 14 residues. Germline V gene data show CDR1 as SGHSN and CDR2 as HYEKVE. V gave up 2 bases and J gave up 2 bases, with 11 bases separating them. Partial CDR3 DNA: TGTGCCAGCTCTCCACAAGGGGGGAACTCCGACTACACC. Protein product: CASSPQGGNSDYT. The complete CDR3 reads CASSPQGGNSDYTF.

This clone occurred a few times. Gene names are the mouse ones. Coverage ceases 1 residue before the CDR3 finishes, and the germline J gene fills in the end. This chain links TRBV26 with TRBJ2-1; 7 bases are shared with TRBD2. Per the germline V gene, CDR1 is KGHPV and CDR2 is FQNQEV (reference sequence). The length of the CDR3 is 17 residues. With 0 bases clipped from V and 3 bases from J, the junction kept 8 bases outside the gene matches. CDR3 DNA, as far as it was read: TGTGCCAGCAGTCTGTCCTCCTGGGGGAAGGGCTATGCTGAGCAGTTC. This encodes CASSLSSWGKGYAEQF. The complete CDR3 reads CASSLSSWGKGYAEQFF.

Remarks on this clone: Gene names are the mouse ones. The read stops 1 residue short of the end of the CDR3; the missing end is completed from the germline J gene. The J gene is TRBJ2-4, the V gene TRBV16, with 10 positions matching TRBD2. Germline CDR1 is SGHSA and CDR2 is FRNQAP. The V gene end was trimmed by 2 bases and the J gene end by 6 bases; junction bases not matched to a gene: 2. The CDR3 is made up of 14 amino acids. The sequenced CDR3 bases are TGTGCAAGCAGCTTAACTGGGGGGGAGAACACCTTGTAC. Translated, it gives CASSLTGGENTLY. The entire CDR3 protein is CASSLTGGENTLYF.

Note on this clone: Germline and genes here are mouse. From the germline J gene comes the end of the CDR3, since the read stops 1 residue before it. V is TRBV23 and J is TRBJ2-7; the DNA was not compared with TRBD2, the D call given in the table. Germline V gene data show CDR1 as KGHTA and CDR2 as FQNQQP. The CDR3 runs to 13 residues. The CDR3 bases that were read are TGCTCCAGCAGTCAGGGGACTGGGTATGAACAGTAC. It codes for CSSSQGTGYEQY. The whole CDR3 protein reads CSSSQGTGYEQYF. Based on the CDR3 plus reference TRBV23 and TRBJ2-7, the full variable domain is DAAVTQKPRYLIKMKGQEAEMKCIPEKGHTAVFWYQQKQSKELKFLIYFQNQQPLDQIDMVKERFSAVCPSSSLCSLGIRTCEAEDSALYLCSSSQGTGYEQYFGPGTRLTVL.

Of note for this clone: These gene names are mouse names. The read falls 1 residue short of the CDR3 end, and the missing part is taken from the germline J gene. V and J are TRBV26 and TRBJ2-3, with D perhaps TRBD1 or TRBD2 (5 bases each). The ends were cut back, 0 bases at V and 0 bases at J, with 7 bases in the middle. This CDR3 comprises 15 residues. Germline values: CDR1 KGHPV, CDR2 FQNQEV (reference sequence). The sequenced part of the CDR3 DNA is TGTGCCAGCAGTCTGTCCGGGGGTAGTGCAGAAACGCTGTAT. As protein: CASSLSGGSAETLY. The entire CDR3 sequence reads CASSLSGGSAETLYF.

This clone was recorded only once. The genes and germline here are from mouse. The read ends 1 residue before the CDR3 terminus; that terminus is restored from the germline J gene. The chain links TRBV31 to TRBJ1-1; D not resolved. Trimming cost V 1 base and J 0 bases, with 3 bases left between them. This CDR3 is built from 12 residues. Germline assignment: CDR1 GKSSPN and CDR2 SITVG. Partial CDR3 DNA: TGTGCCTGGAGTCAAGCAAACACAGAAGTCTTC. Protein sequence: CAWSQANTEVF. The CDR3 in full is CAWSQANTEVFF. Full variable domain (remainder filled in from reference TRBV31 and TRBJ1-1): AQTIHQWPVAEIKAVGSPLSLGCTIKGKSSPNLYWYWQATGGTLQQLFYSITVGQVESVVQLNLSASRPKDDQFILSTEKLLLSHSGFYLCAWSQANTEVFFGKGTRLTVV.

Concerning this clone itself: The listed genes are named as in mouse. Coverage ceases 1 residue before the CDR3 finishes, and the germline J gene fills in the end. The chain uses TRBV3 and TRBJ1-2, with D unclear. V was clipped by 4 bases and J by 0 bases, with 3 bases between them. The CDR3 is 12 residues long. The germline V gene has CDR1 SNHLY and CDR2 FYNGKV (reference sequence). The chain's CDR3 is CASSSANSDYTF. CDR3 bases read: TGTGCCAGCAGCTCTGCAAACTCCGACTACACC.

As regards this clone: The gene symbols are mouse symbols. With the read ending 1 residue before the CDR3 end, the germline J gene is used to fill in that end. The chain employs TRBV26 and TRBJ1-4; the D gene is possibly TRBD1 (6 bases). The CDR3 covers 15 residues. Per germline, CDR1 KGHPV and CDR2 FQNQEV (reference sequence). Trimming left V 3 bases short and J 2 bases short, with 10 bases between. The CDR3 DNA, read in part, is TGTGCCAGCAGTCTTTCGGGACAATCCAACGAAAGATTATTT. Translating it yields CASSLSGQSNERLF. The CDR3 in full is CASSLSGQSNERLFF.

In regard to this clone: Gene names refer to mouse genes. The observed sequence ends 1 residue before the CDR3 terminus, with the missing tail filled in from the germline J gene. The chain links TRBV20 to TRBJ1-1, with D tentatively TRBD1 (6 bases). V shed 0 bases and J shed 4 bases, with 12 bases lying between them. Per the germline V gene, CDR1 is GFQATS and CDR2 is STVNSAI. The CDR3 runs to 14 residues. The covered CDR3 bases are TGTGGTGCTAGGGATCAGGGGAGGGGCACAGAAGTCTTC. Translation gives CGARDQGRGTEVF. The entire CDR3 sequence reads CGARDQGRGTEVFF.

On this clone itself: Here the gene names and germline are mouse. The read ends 1 residue shy of where the CDR3 ends; the end is completed using the germline J gene. The V gene is TRBV26, the J gene TRBJ2-4, with D perhaps TRBD1 (6 bases). Germline V gene data show CDR1 as KGHPV and CDR2 as FQNQEV (reference sequence). CDR3 length: 13 residues. Trimming shortened V by 4 bases and J by 2 bases, and 7 bases separated the two germline ends. Incomplete CDR3 DNA: TGTGCCAGCAGTCGGGACACTCAAAACACCTTGTAC. As protein: CASSRDTQNTLY. The entire CDR3 reads CASSRDTQNTLYF.

Points on this clone: All gene names here are mouse names. Sequencing ends 1 residue short of the CDR3 end; the germline J gene provides the rest. V is TRBV26 and J is TRBJ1-2; 9 bases map to TRBD1. Germline CDR1 KGHPV, CDR2 FQNQEV (reference sequence). The CDR3 sequence is 14 residues long. V was clipped by 4 bases and J by 1 base; unmatched bases: 1. CDR3 residues: CASSPTGGNSDYTF. The sequenced CDR3 bases are TGTGCCAGCAGTCCGACAGGGGGAAACTCCGACTACACC.